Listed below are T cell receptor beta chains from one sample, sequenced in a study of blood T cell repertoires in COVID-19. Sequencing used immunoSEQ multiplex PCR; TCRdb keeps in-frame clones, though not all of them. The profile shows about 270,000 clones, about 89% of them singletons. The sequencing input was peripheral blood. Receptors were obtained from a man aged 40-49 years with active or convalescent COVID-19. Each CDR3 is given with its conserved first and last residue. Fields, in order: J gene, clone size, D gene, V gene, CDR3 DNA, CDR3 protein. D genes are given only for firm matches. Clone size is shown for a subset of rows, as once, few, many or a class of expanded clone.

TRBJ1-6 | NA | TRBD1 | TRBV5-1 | TGCGCCAGCCACTCCCTCCGGGACAGGGAGCGGGCTAAGATTTCACCCCTCCACTTT | CASHSLRDRERAKISPLHF
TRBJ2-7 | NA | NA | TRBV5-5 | TGTGCCAGCAGCTTGCTCGGGAGCTCAGTAGGGCAGTACTTC | CASSLLGSSVGQYF
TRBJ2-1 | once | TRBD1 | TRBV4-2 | TGTGCCAGCAGCCAAGTGCCCGATGGACAGGGATCCTACAATGAGCAGTTCTTC | CASSQVPDGQGSYNEQFF
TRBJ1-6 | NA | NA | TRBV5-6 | TGTGCCAGCAGCTTGTTAGAGGGTGCCCTCCACTTT | CASSLLEGALHF
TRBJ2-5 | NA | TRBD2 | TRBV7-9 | TGTGCCAGCAGCTTTCGAGGTAGCGGGGTCCCGGGGACCCAGTACTTC | CASSFRGSGVPGTQYF
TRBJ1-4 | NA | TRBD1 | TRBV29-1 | TGCAGCGGGGGCCAGGGACAGGGTGGGGCCTCAACTAATGAAAAACTGTTTTTT | CSGGQGQGGASTNEKLFF
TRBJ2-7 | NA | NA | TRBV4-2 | TGTGCCAGCAGCCAAGGGGGGCCCTCCTACGAGCAGTACTTC | CASSQGGPSYEQYF
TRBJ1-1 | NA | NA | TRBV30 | TGTGCCTGGGTTATAGGGGGACACGGCCCTCCCACTGAAGCTTTCTTT | CAWVIGGHGPPTEAFF
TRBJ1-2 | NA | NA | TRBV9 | TGTGCCAGCAGCGCAGCCCCCGGGGGCTATGGCTACACCTTC | CASSAAPGGYGYTF
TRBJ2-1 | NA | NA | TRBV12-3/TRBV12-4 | TGTGCCAGTAGCCTGAGGGATGAGCAGTTCTTC | CASSLRDEQFF
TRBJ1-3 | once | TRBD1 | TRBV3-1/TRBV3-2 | TGTGCCAGCAGCCAGGACAGGAATGGAAACACCATATATTTT | CASSQDRNGNTIYF
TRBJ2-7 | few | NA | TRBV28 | TGTGCCAGCAGTTTATTAACGCAGGGGCAGAGGGCTTACGAGCAGTACTTC | CASSLLTQGQRAYEQYF
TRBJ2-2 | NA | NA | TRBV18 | TGTGCCAGCTCACCACTTGTTCAAGCGGCAACAAACACCGGGGAGCTGTTTTTT | CASSPLVQAATNTGELFF
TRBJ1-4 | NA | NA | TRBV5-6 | TGTGCCAGCAGCTTATTAATGGAGGCTGAAAAACTGTTTTTT | CASSLLMEAEKLFF
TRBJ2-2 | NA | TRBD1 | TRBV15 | TGTGCCACCAGCAGAACGGCAGGGGGCGGGATGGACACCGGGGAGCTGTTTTTT | CATSRTAGGGMDTGELFF